The 20 T cell receptor beta chains presented below share a single source sample, sequenced in a study of blood T cell repertoires in COVID-19. Some clones are missing from TCRdb's copy, which holds only in-frame ones; the method was immunoSEQ multiplex PCR. The data contain 200,000 to 300,000 clones, around nine tenths of them singletons. The sequenced material came from peripheral blood. The receptors were sampled from a woman in her 70s with active or convalescent COVID-19.

The chain has TRBV5-5 and TRBJ2-3, with 10 bases matching TRBD2. The CDR3 length is 15 residues. The V segment lost 2 bases and the J segment 1 base; nucleotides outside the gene matches: 1. Germline V gives CDR1 SGHKS, CDR2 YYEKEE (reference sequence). CDR3 sequence reads: CASSFGLAGTDTQYF. Written as DNA, the CDR3 is TGTGCCAGCAGCTTTGGACTAGCGGGCACAGATACGCAGTATTTT.

The gene calls are TRBV5-1 and TRBJ2-5; D gene unclear. The CDR3 covers 12 residues. Trimming cost V 0 bases and J 4 bases, with 4 bases left between them. The germline V gene encodes CDR1 SGHRS and CDR2 YFSETQ. DNA of the CDR3: TGCGCCAGCAGCTTGGTCAGAGAGACCCAGTACTTC. Amino acids: CASSLVRETQYF.

The chain carries TRBV5-1 and TRBJ1-4; D may be TRBD1 (6 bases). The CDR3 sequence is 13 residues long. CDR1 and CDR2 from the germline V gene are SGHRS and YFSETQ. V was cut by 3 bases and J by 8 bases, with 11 bases left in between. The DNA of the CDR3 is TGCGCCAGCAGCTCCCGGGGGGGCGAAAAACTGTTTTTT. Translation: CASSSRGGEKLFF.

The V and J genes are TRBV6-1 and TRBJ1-2; 7 nucleotides align to TRBD1. Germline V CDR1 and CDR2: MNHNS, SASEGT. V was pared by 0 bases and J by 4 bases, with 8 bases of the junction left unmatched. The CDR3 has 16 amino acids. The CDR3, as DNA: TGTGCCAGCAGTGAAGCGCGGAGACAGGGTCTCTATGGCTACACCTTC. This gives the protein CASSEARRQGLYGYTF.

The chain joins TRBV10-1 to TRBJ1-2; D might be TRBD1 (5 bases). V was cut by 0 bases and J by 4 bases, with 15 bases left in between. Germline CDR1 reads WNHNN; CDR2 reads SYGVQD (reference sequence). This CDR3 spans 16 amino acids. CDR3 sequence: CASSESGAEALYGYTF. The CDR3 nucleotides are TGCGCCAGCAGTGAGTCTGGGGCAGAGGCCCTCTATGGCTACACCTTC.

This chain joins TRBV5-5 and TRBJ2-7, with 13 positions matching TRBD2. In germline, CDR1 is SGHKS, CDR2 YYEKEE (reference sequence). This CDR3 has 15 residues. The V segment lost 5 bases and the J segment 5 bases; nucleotides outside the gene matches: 7. Here the CDR3 reads CASSLRGTSGDEQYF. CDR3 DNA sequence: TGTGCCAGCAGTTTGAGAGGGACTAGCGGGGACGAGCAGTACTTC.

The rearrangement links TRBV2 to TRBJ2-7, with TRBD1 as a possible D gene (5 bases). CDR1 SNHLY and CDR2 FYNNEI come from the germline V gene. The CDR3 length is 14 residues. V lost 7 bases and J lost 5, with 18 bases in between. In nucleotides, the CDR3 is TGTGCCAGCAATGGGGCTGGGGTTGGGAACGAGCAGTACTTC. Translated, it gives CASNGAGVGNEQYF.

The rearrangement uses TRBV24-1 and TRBJ1-2, with 8 bases aligning to TRBD1. Germline CDR1 reads KGHDR; CDR2 reads SFDVKD. V was clipped by 2 bases and J by 7 bases; unmatched bases: 11. There are 16 residues in the CDR3. The CDR3 loop reads CATSDSLDRGGLGYTF. CDR3 nucleotides: TGTGCCACCAGTGATTCGTTAGACAGGGGCGGTCTTGGCTACACCTTC.

CDR3 region: CASSSRLTSGNTIYF. The CDR3 DNA is TGTGCCAGCAGCTCGCGGCTAACCTCTGGAAACACCATATATTTT. The chain uses TRBV13 and TRBJ1-3, with D unclear. Trimming pared 4 bases from V and 0 bases from J, leaving 10 bases between. Germline V gene data show CDR1 as PRHDT and CDR2 as FYEKMQ (reference sequence). CDR3 length: 15 amino acids. The variable domain in full, with the rest retrieved from reference TRBV13 and TRBJ1-3, is AAGVIQSPRHLIKEKRETATLKCYPIPRHDTVYWYQQGPGQDPQFLISFYEKMQSDKGSIPDRFSAQQFSDYHSELNMSSLELGDSALYFCASSSRLTSGNTIYFGEGSWLTVV.

V usage is TRBV9 and J usage is TRBJ2-5, with 7 bases fitting TRBD1. The CDR3 has 15 residues. In germline, CDR1 is SGDLS, CDR2 YYNGEE. The trim removed 0 bases at V and 4 bases at J, leaving 6 bases unmatched. CDR3 coding DNA: TGTGCCAGCAGCGTAGATGAGGGGGCTGGAGAGACCCAGTACTTC. Protein sequence: CASSVDEGAGETQYF.

The gene calls are TRBV5-1 and TRBJ1-4, with 9 bases identical to TRBD1. Germline V gene lookup returns CDR1 SGHRS and CDR2 YFSETQ. V was clipped by 2 bases and J by 5 bases; unmatched bases: 10. This CDR3 spans 17 amino acids. Written as DNA, the CDR3 is TGCGCCAGCAGCTTACCACGGAGGGGACAGGGAAATGAAAAACTGTTTTTT. This codes for CASSLPRRGQGNEKLFF.

J is TRBJ2-3 and V is TRBV24-1; the D gene is possibly TRBD1 (6 bases). Germline V gene data show CDR1 as KGHDR and CDR2 as SFDVKD. The CDR3 is made up of 15 amino acids. V was cut by 4 bases and J by 3 bases, with 13 bases left in between. The CDR3 protein is CATSEGQLKTDTQYF. The CDR3 DNA reads TGTGCCACCAGTGAAGGACAGTTGAAGACAGATACGCAGTATTTT.

The chain links TRBV27 to TRBJ1-5; the match to TRBD1 covers 7 bases. The junction had 5 bases not matched to a gene; V was cut back by 7 bases and J by 2 bases. Germline CDR1 MNHEY, CDR2 SMNVEV (reference sequence). The CDR3 has 14 residues. The CDR3 loop reads CASKYQGGNQPQHF. CDR3 bases: TGTGCCAGCAAATATCAGGGGGGCAATCAGCCCCAGCATTTT.

V gene TRBV5-1 combines with J gene TRBJ1-1; TRBD1 aligns across 12 bases. Germline lookup yields CDR1 SGHRS and CDR2 YFSETQ. This CDR3 spans 17 amino acids. The trim removed 5 bases at V and 5 bases at J, leaving 13 bases unmatched. This chain's CDR3 is CASSSFRDRGRGTEAFF. In DNA, the CDR3 is TGCGCCAGCAGTTCGTTCCGGGACAGGGGGCGCGGAACTGAAGCTTTCTTT.

The V call is TRBV15, the J call TRBJ2-7, with a weak D call TRBD1 (5 bases). The CDR3 totals 14 residues. Germline assignment: CDR1 LNHNV and CDR2 YYDKDF (reference sequence). The V end lost 0 bases, the J end lost 3 bases, and 9 bases lay between the germline ends. The CDR3 here is CATSRDGQGYEQYF. In DNA, the CDR3 is TGTGCCACCAGCAGAGATGGTCAGGGCTACGAGCAGTACTTC. The variable domain in full, completed from reference TRBV15 and TRBJ2-7, reads DAMVIQNPRYQVTQFGKPVTLSCSQTLNHNVMYWYQQKSSQAPKLLFHYYDKDFNNEADTPDNFQSRRPNTSFCFLDIRSPGLGDTAMYLCATSRDGQGYEQYFGPGTRLTVT.

J is TRBJ2-7 and V is TRBV11-2, with D perhaps TRBD1 (5 bases). V was cut by 2 bases and J by 0 bases, with 8 bases left in between. This CDR3 is 14 amino acids long. The V gene's germline CDR1 is SGHAT and CDR2 FQNNGV. This CDR3 reads CASSLQGHSYEQYF. The CDR3 nucleotides read TGTGCCAGCAGCTTACAGGGTCACTCCTACGAGCAGTACTTC.

This chain joins TRBV27 and TRBJ2-5; D possibly corresponds to TRBD2 (5 bases). The V end was cut by 10 bases, the J end by 4 bases, with 16 bases between. Germline values: CDR1 MNHEY, CDR2 SMNVEV (reference sequence). CDR3 length equals 13 residues. CDR3 DNA sequence: TGTGCCACACAAACCGCGGGTCGAGAGACCCAGTACTTC. Its protein is CATQTAGRETQYF.

In DNA form, the CDR3 reads TGTGCCAGTAGTCAGACGGACTTTGGCTACACCTTC. Translated, it gives CASSQTDFGYTF. The gene calls are TRBV19 and TRBJ1-2; D is ambiguous. Trimming left V 5 bases short and J 7 bases short, with 11 bases between. The germline CDR1 and CDR2 sequences are LNHDA and SQIVND (reference sequence). This CDR3 contains 12 residues.

J is TRBJ1-6 and V is TRBV7-9; 7 bases are a match to TRBD1. Germline trimming cut 0 bases from V and 10 bases from J; bases unmatched to any gene: 3. From germline, CDR1 is SEHNR and CDR2 FQNEAQ (reference sequence). The CDR3 runs 14 residues. For the CDR3, the DNA is TGTGCCAGCAGCTTAGCGAGGGGGCTGTCACCCCTCCACTTT. It codes for CASSLARGLSPLHF.

This sequence joins TRBV7-9 and TRBJ1-2; no definite D call. This CDR3 has 13 residues. Germline CDR1 and CDR2: SEHNR and FQNEAQ (reference sequence). V was trimmed by 2 bases and J by 7 bases, leaving 11 bases between them. CDR3 amino acids: CASSLSGHPGYTF. As DNA, the CDR3 is TGTGCCAGCAGCTTATCTGGGCACCCTGGCTACACCTTC.